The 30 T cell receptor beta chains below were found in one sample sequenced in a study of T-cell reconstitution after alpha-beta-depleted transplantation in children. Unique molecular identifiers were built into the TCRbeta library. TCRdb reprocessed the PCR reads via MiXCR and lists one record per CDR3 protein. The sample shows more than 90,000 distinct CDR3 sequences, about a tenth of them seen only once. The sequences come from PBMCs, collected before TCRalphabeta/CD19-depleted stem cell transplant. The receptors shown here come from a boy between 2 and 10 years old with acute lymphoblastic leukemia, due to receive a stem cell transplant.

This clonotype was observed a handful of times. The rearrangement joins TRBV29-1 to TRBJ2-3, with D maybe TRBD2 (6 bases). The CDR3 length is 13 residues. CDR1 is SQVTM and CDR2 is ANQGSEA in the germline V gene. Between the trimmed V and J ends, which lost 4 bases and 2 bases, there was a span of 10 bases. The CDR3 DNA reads TGCAGCGTTGGACGGGGGAACACAGATACGCAGTATTTT. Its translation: CSVGRGNTDTQYF.

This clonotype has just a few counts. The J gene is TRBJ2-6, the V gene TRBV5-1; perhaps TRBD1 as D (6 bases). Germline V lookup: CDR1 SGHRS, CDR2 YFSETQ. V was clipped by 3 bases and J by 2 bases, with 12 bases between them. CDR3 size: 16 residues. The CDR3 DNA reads TGCGCCAGCAGCTCAACAGGGACACCTGGGGCCAACGTCCTGACTTTC. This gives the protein CASSSTGTPGANVLTF.

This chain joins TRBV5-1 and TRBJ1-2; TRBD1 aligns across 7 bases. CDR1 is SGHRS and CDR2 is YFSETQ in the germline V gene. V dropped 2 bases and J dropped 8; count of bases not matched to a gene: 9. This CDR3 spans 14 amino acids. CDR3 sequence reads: CASSLHPGQIGYTF. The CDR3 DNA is TGCGCCAGCAGCTTACATCCGGGACAGATCGGCTACACCTTC.

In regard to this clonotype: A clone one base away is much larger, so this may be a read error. CDR3 in amino acids: CASILSGDGYNEQFF. The CDR3 DNA sequence: TGCGCCAGCATCTTAAGCGGGGATGGCTACAATGAGCAGTTCTTC. This sequence joins TRBV5-1 and TRBJ2-1; 7 nucleotides agree with TRBD2. This CDR3 has 15 residues. The germline V gene has CDR1 SGHRS and CDR2 YFSETQ. Trimming at V came to 6 bases and at J to 3 bases, leaving 9 bases not matched to a gene.

The CDR3 spells CASSVSRGQETQYF. The DNA of the CDR3 is TGTGCCAGCAGCGTTTCTAGGGGCCAAGAGACCCAGTACTTC. The chain uses TRBV7-9 and TRBJ2-5, with a possible D match to TRBD1 (5 bases). The length of the CDR3 is 14 residues. V was trimmed by 5 bases and J by 1 base, leaving 11 bases between them. The V gene's germline CDR1 is SEHNR and CDR2 FQNEAQ (reference sequence). Drawing the rest from reference TRBV7-9 and TRBJ2-5, the complete variable domain is DTGVSQNPRHKITKRGQNVTFRCDPISEHNRLYWYRQTLGQGPEFLTYFQNEAQLEKSRLLSDRFSAERPKGSFSTLEIQRTEQGDSAMYLCASSVSRGQETQYFGPGTRLLVL.

The DNA of the CDR3 is TGCAGCGTTGATTCCCAGCGGGAGGGCCGGGAGCAGTTCTTC. As protein: CSVDSQREGREQFF. The chain has TRBV29-1 and TRBJ2-1, with TRBD2 matching over 10 bases. From germline, CDR1 is SQVTM and CDR2 ANQGSEA. This CDR3 is built from 14 residues. The J segment lost 10 bases and the V segment lost 3 bases, leaving 9 bases of the junction unmatched.

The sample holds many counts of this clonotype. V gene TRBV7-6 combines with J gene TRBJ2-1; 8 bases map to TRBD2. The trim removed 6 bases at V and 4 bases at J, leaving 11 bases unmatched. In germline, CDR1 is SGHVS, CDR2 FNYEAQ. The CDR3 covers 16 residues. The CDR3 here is CASSRGSVAGYNEQFF. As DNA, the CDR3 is TGTGCCAGCAGTCGGGGATCGGTAGCGGGGTACAATGAGCAGTTCTTC.

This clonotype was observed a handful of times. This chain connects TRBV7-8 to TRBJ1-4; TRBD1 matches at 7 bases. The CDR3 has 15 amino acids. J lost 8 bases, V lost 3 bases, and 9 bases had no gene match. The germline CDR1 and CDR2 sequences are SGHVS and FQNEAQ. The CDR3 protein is CASSFTDRDNEKLFF. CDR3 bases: TGTGCCAGCAGCTTTACTGACAGGGACAACGAAAAACTGTTTTTT.

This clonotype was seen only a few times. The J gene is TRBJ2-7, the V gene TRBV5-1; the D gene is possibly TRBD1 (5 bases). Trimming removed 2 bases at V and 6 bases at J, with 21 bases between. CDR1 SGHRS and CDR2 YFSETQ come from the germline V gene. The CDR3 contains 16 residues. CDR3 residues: CASSFELQGIGVEQYF. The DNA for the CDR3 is TGCGCCAGCAGCTTCGAATTGCAGGGTATTGGGGTCGAGCAGTACTTC. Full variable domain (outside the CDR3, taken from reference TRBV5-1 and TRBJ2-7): KAGVTQTPRYLIKTRGQQVTLSCSPISGHRSVSWYQQTPGQGLQFLFEYFSETQRNKGNFPGRFSGRQFSNSRSEMNVSTLELGDSALYLCASSFELQGIGVEQYFGPGTRLTVT.

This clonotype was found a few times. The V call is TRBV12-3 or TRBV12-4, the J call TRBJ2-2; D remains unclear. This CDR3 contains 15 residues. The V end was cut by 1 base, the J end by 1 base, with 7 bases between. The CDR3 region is CASSLGDENTGELFF. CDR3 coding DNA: TGTGCCAGCAGTTTAGGAGATGAGAACACCGGGGAGCTGTTTTTT.

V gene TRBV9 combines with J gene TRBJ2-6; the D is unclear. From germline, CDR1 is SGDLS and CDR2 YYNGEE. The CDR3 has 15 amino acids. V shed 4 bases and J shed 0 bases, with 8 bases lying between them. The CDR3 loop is CASSRGFSGANVLTF. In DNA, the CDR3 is TGTGCCAGCAGCCGAGGATTCTCTGGGGCCAACGTCCTGACTTTC. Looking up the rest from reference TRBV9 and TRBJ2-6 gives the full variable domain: DSGVTQTPKHLITATGQRVTLRCSPRSGDLSVYWYQQSLDQGLQFLIQYYNGEERAKGNILERFSAQQFPDLHSELNLSSLELGDSALYFCASSRGFSGANVLTFGAGSRLTVL.

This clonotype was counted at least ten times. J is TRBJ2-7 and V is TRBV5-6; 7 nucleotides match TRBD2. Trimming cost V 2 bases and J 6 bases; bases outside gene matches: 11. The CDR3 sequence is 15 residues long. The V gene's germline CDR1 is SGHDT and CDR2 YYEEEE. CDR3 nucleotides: TGTGCCAGCAGCTTCCTACCGGCCAGGGAGGGCGAGCAGTACTTC. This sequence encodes CASSFLPAREGEQYF.

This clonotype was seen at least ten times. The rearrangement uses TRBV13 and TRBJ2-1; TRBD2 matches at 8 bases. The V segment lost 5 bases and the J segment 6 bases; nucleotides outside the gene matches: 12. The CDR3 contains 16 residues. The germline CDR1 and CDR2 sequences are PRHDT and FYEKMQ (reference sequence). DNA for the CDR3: TGTGCCAGCAGCCCCTCGAGGACTAGCCCTCGCAATGAGCAGTTCTTC. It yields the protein CASSPSRTSPRNEQFF.

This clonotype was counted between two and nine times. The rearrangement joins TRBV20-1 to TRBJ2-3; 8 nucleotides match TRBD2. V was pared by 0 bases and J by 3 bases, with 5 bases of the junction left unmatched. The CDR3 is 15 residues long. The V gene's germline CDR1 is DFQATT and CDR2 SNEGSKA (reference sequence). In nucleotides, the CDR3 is TGCAGTGCTAGAGAACGGGAGGGTATAACAGATACGCAGTATTTT. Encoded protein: CSAREREGITDTQYF.

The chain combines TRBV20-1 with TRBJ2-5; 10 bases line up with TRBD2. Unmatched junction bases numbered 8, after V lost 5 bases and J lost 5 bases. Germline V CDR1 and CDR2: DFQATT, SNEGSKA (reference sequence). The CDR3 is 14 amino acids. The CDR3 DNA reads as TGCAGTGCTGCCCCCGGGACTAGCGCGGAGACCCAGTACTTC. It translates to CSAAPGTSAETQYF.

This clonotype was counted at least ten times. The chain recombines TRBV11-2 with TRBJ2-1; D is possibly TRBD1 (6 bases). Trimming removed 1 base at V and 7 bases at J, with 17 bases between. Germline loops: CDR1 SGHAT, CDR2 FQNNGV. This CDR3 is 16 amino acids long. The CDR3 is CASSLGAHRVDNEQFF. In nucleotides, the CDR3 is TGTGCCAGCAGCTTAGGAGCGCACAGGGTTGATAATGAGCAGTTCTTC.

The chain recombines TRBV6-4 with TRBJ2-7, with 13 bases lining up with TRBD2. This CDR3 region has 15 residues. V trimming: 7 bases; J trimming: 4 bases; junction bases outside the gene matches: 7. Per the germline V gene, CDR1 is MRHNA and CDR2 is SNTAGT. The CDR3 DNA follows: TGTGCCAGCACCCCCGGACTAGCGGGAGAGTACGAGCAGTACTTC. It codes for CASTPGLAGEYEQYF.

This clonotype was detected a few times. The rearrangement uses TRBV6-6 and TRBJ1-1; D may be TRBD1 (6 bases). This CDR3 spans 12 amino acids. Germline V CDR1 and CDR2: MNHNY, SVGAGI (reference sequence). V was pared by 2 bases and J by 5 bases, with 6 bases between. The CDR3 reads CASSYDRTEAFF. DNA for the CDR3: TGTGCCAGCAGTTACGACAGGACTGAAGCTTTCTTT.

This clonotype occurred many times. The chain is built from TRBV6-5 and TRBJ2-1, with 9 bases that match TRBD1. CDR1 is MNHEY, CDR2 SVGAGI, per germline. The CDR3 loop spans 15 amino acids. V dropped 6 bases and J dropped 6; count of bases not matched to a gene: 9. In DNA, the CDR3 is TGTGCCAGCAGGCAACAGGGGGCGAAGATCAATGAGCAGTTCTTC. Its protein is CASRQQGAKINEQFF.

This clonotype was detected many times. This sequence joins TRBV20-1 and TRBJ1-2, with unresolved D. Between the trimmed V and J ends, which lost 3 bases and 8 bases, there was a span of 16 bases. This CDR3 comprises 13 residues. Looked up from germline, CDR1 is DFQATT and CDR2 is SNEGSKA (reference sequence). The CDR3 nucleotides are TGCAGTGCTAGGGCGTCAGTCTATAGCGGCTACACCTTC. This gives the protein CSARASVYSGYTF.

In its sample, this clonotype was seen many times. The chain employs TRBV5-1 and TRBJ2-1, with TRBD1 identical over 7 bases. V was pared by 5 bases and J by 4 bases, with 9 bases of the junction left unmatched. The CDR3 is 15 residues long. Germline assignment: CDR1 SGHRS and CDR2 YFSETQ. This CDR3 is CASSITTGMYNEQFF. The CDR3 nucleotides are TGCGCCAGCAGTATTACGACAGGGATGTACAATGAGCAGTTCTTC.

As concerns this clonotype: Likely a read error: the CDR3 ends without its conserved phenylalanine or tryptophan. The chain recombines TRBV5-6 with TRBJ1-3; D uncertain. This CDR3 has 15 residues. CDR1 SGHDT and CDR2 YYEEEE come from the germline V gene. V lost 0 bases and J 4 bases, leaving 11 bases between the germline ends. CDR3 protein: CASSLGGVNGNTIYV. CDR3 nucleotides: TGTGCCAGCAGCTTGGGTGGGGTTAACGGAAACACCATATATGTT.

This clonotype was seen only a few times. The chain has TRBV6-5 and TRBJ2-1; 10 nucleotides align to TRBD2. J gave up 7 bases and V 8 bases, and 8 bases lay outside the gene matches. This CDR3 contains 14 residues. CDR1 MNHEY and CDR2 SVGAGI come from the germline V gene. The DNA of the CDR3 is TGTGCCAGCCGAGGGGCTAGCGGGAGAAATGAGCAGTTCTTC. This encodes CASRGASGRNEQFF.

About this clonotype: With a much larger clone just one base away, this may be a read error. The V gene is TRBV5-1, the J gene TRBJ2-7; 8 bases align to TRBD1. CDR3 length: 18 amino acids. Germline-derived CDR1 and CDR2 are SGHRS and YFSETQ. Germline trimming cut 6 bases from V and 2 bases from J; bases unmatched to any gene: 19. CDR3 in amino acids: CASIYYPSDGTGPYEQYF. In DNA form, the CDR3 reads TGCGCCAGCATCTATTATCCGAGTGACGGGACAGGACCCTACGAGCAGTACTTC.

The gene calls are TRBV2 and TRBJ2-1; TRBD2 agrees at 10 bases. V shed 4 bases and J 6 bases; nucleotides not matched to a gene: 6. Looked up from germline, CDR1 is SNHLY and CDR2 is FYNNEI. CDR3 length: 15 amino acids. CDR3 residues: CASSGLAGAFNEQFF. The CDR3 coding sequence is TGTGCCAGCAGTGGGCTAGCGGGAGCTTTCAATGAGCAGTTCTTC. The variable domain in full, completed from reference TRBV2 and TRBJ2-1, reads EPEVTQTPSHQVTQMGQEVILRCVPISNHLYFYWYRQILGQKVEFLVSFYNNEISEKSEIFDDQFSVERPDGSNFTLKIRSTKLEDSAMYFCASSGLAGAFNEQFFGPGTRLTVL.

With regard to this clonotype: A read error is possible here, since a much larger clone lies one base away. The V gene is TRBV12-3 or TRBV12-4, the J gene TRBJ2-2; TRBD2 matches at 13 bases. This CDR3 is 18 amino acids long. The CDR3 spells CACSLYQGLAGKTGELFF. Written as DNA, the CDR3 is TGTGCCTGCAGTTTATATCAGGGACTAGCGGGAAAAACCGGGGAGCTGTTTTTT.

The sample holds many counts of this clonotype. The CDR3 spells CASSLVPFESMMNTEAFF. CDR3 coding DNA: TGTGCCAGCAGCTTAGTGCCCTTCGAATCAATGATGAACACTGAAGCTTTCTTT. The chain combines TRBV7-6 with TRBJ1-1; the D is unclear. This CDR3 is 18 amino acids long. V was trimmed by 1 base and J by 0 bases, leaving 18 bases between them. The V gene's germline CDR1 is SGHVS and CDR2 FNYEAQ. Using reference TRBV7-6 and TRBJ1-1 for the parts outside the CDR3, the full variable domain is GAGVSQSPRYKVTKRGQDVALRCDPISGHVSLYWYRQALGQGPEFLTYFNYEAQQDKSGLPNDRFSAERPEGSISTLTIQRTEQRDSAMYRCASSLVPFESMMNTEAFFGQGTRLTVV.

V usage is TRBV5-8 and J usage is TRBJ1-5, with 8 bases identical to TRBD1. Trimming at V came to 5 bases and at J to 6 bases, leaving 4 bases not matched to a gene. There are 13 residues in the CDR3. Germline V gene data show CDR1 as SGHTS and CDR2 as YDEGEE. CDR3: CASRGTGGQPQHF. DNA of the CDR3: TGTGCCAGCAGAGGGACAGGAGGTCAGCCCCAGCATTTT.

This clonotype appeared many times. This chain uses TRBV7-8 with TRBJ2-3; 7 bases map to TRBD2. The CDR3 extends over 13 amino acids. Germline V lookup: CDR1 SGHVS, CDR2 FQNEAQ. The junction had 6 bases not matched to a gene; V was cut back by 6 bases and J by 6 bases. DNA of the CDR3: TGTGCCAGCAGACCCCGGGAGGCGGATACGCAGTATTTT. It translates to CASRPREADTQYF.

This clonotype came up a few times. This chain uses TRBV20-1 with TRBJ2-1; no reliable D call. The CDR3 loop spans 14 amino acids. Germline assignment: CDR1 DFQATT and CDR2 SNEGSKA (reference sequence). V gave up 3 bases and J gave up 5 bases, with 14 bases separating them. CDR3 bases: TGCAGTGCTAGCCCTGTGCGGTACCACAATGAGCAGTTCTTC. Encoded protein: CSASPVRYHNEQFF.